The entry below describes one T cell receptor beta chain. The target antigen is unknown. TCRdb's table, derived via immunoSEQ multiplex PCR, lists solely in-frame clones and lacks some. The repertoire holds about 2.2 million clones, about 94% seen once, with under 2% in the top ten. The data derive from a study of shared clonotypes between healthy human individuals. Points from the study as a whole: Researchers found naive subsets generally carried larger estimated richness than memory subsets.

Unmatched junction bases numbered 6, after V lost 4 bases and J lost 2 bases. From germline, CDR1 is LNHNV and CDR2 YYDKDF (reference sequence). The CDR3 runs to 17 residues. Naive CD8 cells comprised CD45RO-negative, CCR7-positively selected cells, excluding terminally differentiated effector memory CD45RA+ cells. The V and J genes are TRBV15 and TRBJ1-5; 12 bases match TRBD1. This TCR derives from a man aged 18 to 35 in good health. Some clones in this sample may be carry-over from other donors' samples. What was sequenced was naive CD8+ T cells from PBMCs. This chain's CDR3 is CATSTGQGAIGNQPQHF. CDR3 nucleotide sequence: TGTGCCACCAGCACGGGACAGGGGGCTATCGGCAATCAGCCCCAGCATTTT. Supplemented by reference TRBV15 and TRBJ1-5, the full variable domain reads DAMVIQNPRYQVTQFGKPVTLSCSQTLNHNVMYWYQQKSSQAPKLLFHYYDKDFNNEADTPDNFQSRRPNTSFCFLDIRSPGLGDTAMYLCATSTGQGAIGNQPQHFGDGTRLSIL.